Below, 19 T cell receptor beta chains from the same sample are listed, as sequenced in a study of cytomegalovirus exposure and HLA in healthy donors. The PCR used 60 Vbeta and 13 Jbeta primers. Clones were read by immunoSEQ multiplex PCR, and TCRdb kept only the in-frame ones, dropping some. The table records 75,000 to 95,000 clones, 80% to 90% of them present only once. Sequenced input: PBMCs. These receptor sequences come from a man aged 18 to 29 in good health and CMV-seronegative.

The chain has TRBV28 and TRBJ1-2; D might be TRBD1 (6 bases). Germline CDR1 MDHEN, CDR2 SYDVKM. The CDR3 covers 14 residues. Trimming pared 5 bases from V and 3 bases from J, leaving 13 bases between. The CDR3 bases are TGTGCCAGCAGTATTGGGGGCGGGCACTATGGCTACACCTTC. Encoded protein: CASSIGGGHYGYTF.

The J gene is TRBJ2-7, the V gene TRBV6-5; maybe TRBD1 (6 bases). V was trimmed by 2 bases and J by 6 bases, leaving 17 bases between them. The germline V gene encodes CDR1 MNHEY and CDR2 SVGAGI. This CDR3 is 15 amino acids long. The CDR3 reads CASSYMGASDVEQYF. The CDR3, as DNA: TGTGCCAGCAGTTACATGGGGGCTTCTGATGTCGAGCAGTACTTC.

The V call is TRBV4-3, the J call TRBJ2-5, with TRBD2 matching over 9 bases. Trimming took 0 bases from V and 5 from J; bases not matched to a gene: 19. Germline values: CDR1 LGHNA, CDR2 YSLEER. This CDR3 has 20 amino acids. Here the CDR3 reads CASSQDLASGKGGSKETQYF. The CDR3 bases are TGCGCCAGCAGCCAAGATTTGGCTAGCGGGAAGGGAGGCTCAAAGGAGACCCAGTACTTC.

The chain carries TRBV28 and TRBJ2-1, with TRBD2 identical over 10 bases. The CDR3 runs to 15 residues. After removal of 8 bases from V and 4 bases from J, the junction contained 8 bases not matched to a gene. The germline V gene encodes CDR1 MDHEN and CDR2 SYDVKM. The CDR3 region has the DNA TGTGCCAGCCGCCCAACGACTAGCGGGTACAATGAGCAGTTCTTC. Amino acids: CASRPTTSGYNEQFF. Full variable domain (remainder filled in from reference TRBV28 and TRBJ2-1): DVKVTQSSRYLVKRTGEKVFLECVQDMDHENMFWYRQDPGLGLRLIYFSYDVKMKEKGDIPEGYSVSREKKERFSLILESASTNQTSMYLCASRPTTSGYNEQFFGPGTRLTVL.

This chain connects TRBV27 to TRBJ2-2, with 14 bases matching TRBD2. CDR3 length equals 17 residues. V shed 5 bases and J 5 bases; nucleotides not matched to a gene: 7. Germline V gives CDR1 MNHEY, CDR2 SMNVEV (reference sequence). DNA of the CDR3: TGTGCCAGCAGTCCCCTCGGACTAGCGGGAGGAACCGGGGAGCTGTTTTTT. Translating it yields CASSPLGLAGGTGELFF.

The CDR3: CASSPPGQTYNEQFF. The CDR3 bases are TGTGCCAGCTCACCTCCGGGACAGACCTACAATGAGCAGTTCTTC. This chain connects TRBV18 to TRBJ2-1, with 7 bases aligning to TRBD1. The germline V gene encodes CDR1 KGHSH and CDR2 LQKENI. CDR3 size: 15 residues. V shed 3 bases and J 2 bases; nucleotides not matched to a gene: 4.

V and J are TRBV5-1 and TRBJ2-7, with D tentatively TRBD2 (5 bases). The CDR3 covers 14 residues. Germline assignment: CDR1 SGHRS and CDR2 YFSETQ. V was shortened by 0 bases and J by 6 bases, with 13 bases between the two germline ends. CDR3 in amino acids: CASSLARGTSEQYF. The DNA of the CDR3 is TGCGCCAGCAGCTTGGCTCGGGGTACGAGCGAGCAGTACTTC. The full variable domain, its missing parts supplied by reference TRBV5-1 and TRBJ2-7, is KAGVTQTPRYLIKTRGQQVTLSCSPISGHRSVSWYQQTPGQGLQFLFEYFSETQRNKGNFPGRFSGRQFSNSRSEMNVSTLELGDSALYLCASSLARGTSEQYFGPGTRLTVT.

This chain joins TRBV29-1 and TRBJ2-1, with TRBD2 matching over 9 bases. CDR1 is SQVTM and CDR2 is ANQGSEA in the germline V gene. Germline trimming cut 7 bases from V and 9 bases from J; bases unmatched to any gene: 10. The CDR3 length is 13 residues. CDR3 protein: CSGVGTSNREQFF. The CDR3 bases are TGCAGCGGAGTCGGGACTAGCAATCGTGAGCAGTTCTTC.

The chain is built from TRBV7-2 and TRBJ1-5, with D maybe TRBD1 (5 bases). The CDR3 contains 16 residues. With 8 bases removed from V and 1 base from J, the gap between germline ends came to 18 bases. Germline values: CDR1 SGHTA, CDR2 FQGNSA. The CDR3 bases are TGTGCCAGCCGGGAAAGCGGGGGAGGAAGCAATCAGCCCCAGCATTTT. This encodes CASRESGGGSNQPQHF.

The J gene is TRBJ1-5, the V gene TRBV19, with 7 bases lining up with TRBD1. The CDR3 contains 17 residues. J gave up 4 bases and V 3 bases, and 12 bases lay outside the gene matches. Germline V gives CDR1 LNHDA, CDR2 SQIVND (reference sequence). In nucleotides, the CDR3 is TGTGCCAGTAGTATCCGGGACAGTGCCATACAAAATCAGCCCCAGCATTTT. It yields the protein CASSIRDSAIQNQPQHF. Variable domain in full (rest from reference TRBV19 and TRBJ1-5): DGGITQSPKYLFRKEGQNVTLSCEQNLNHDAMYWYRQDPGQGLRLIYYSQIVNDFQKGDIAEGYSVSREKKESFPLTVTSAQKNPTAFYLCASSIRDSAIQNQPQHFGDGTRLSIL.

The chain uses TRBV5-1 and TRBJ2-1; 9 bases agree with TRBD2. V lost 0 bases, J lost 9 bases, and 7 bases stayed unmatched. This CDR3 comprises 15 residues. CDR1 SGHRS and CDR2 YFSETQ come from the germline V gene. CDR3 residues: CASSLVSGSWSEQFF. The CDR3 DNA is TGCGCCAGCAGCTTGGTTAGCGGGAGTTGGAGTGAGCAGTTCTTC.

The chain is built from TRBV28 and TRBJ2-1, with D possibly matching TRBD2 (6 bases). Germline V gene lookup returns CDR1 MDHEN and CDR2 SYDVKM. The CDR3 consists of 14 residues. The V end was cut by 3 bases, the J end by 2 bases, with 8 bases between. The CDR3 sequence: CASSFRETYNEQFF. As DNA, the CDR3 is TGTGCCAGCAGTTTCCGGGAGACCTACAATGAGCAGTTCTTC. Looking up the rest from reference TRBV28 and TRBJ2-1 gives the full variable domain: DVKVTQSSRYLVKRTGEKVFLECVQDMDHENMFWYRQDPGLGLRLIYFSYDVKMKEKGDIPEGYSVSREKKERFSLILESASTNQTSMYLCASSFRETYNEQFFGPGTRLTVL.

The genes are TRBV7-2 and TRBJ1-1, with D possibly matching TRBD1 (5 bases). The germline V gene has CDR1 SGHTA and CDR2 FQGNSA. This CDR3 has 12 amino acids. V dropped 5 bases and J dropped 10 bases, with 14 bases sitting between them. The CDR3 bases are TGTGCCAGCAGCCCGGGACTTACAGGAGCTTTCTTT. This codes for CASSPGLTGAFF.

The J gene is TRBJ1-4, the V gene TRBV18; TRBD1 agrees at 7 bases. The length of the CDR3 is 15 residues. Unmatched junction bases numbered 8, after V lost 3 bases and J lost 7 bases. Germline lookup yields CDR1 KGHSH and CDR2 LQKENI. CDR3 region: CASSPTGERGEKLFF. CDR3 bases: TGTGCCAGCTCACCTACAGGGGAGAGGGGTGAAAAACTGTTTTTT.

The rearrangement joins TRBV7-8 to TRBJ2-2; D perhaps matches TRBD1 (6 bases). The V end lost 5 bases, the J end lost 3 bases, and 22 bases lay between the germline ends. CDR3 length: 18 amino acids. Germline V gene sequence: CDR1 SGHVS, CDR2 FQNEAQ. CDR3 DNA sequence: TGTGCCAGCAGCCCGGCGTTCGCGCGCAGGGGATACACCGGGGAGCTGTTTTTT. Translation gives CASSPAFARRGYTGELFF.

This clone was seen once. The chain links TRBV6-1 to TRBJ2-3, with D possibly being TRBD2 (5 bases). The CDR3 extends over 14 amino acids. V lost 7 bases and J lost 7, with 18 bases in between. Looked up from germline, CDR1 is MNHNS and CDR2 is SASEGT. The CDR3 here is CASIFWEPPNTQYF. The DNA for the CDR3 is TGTGCCAGCATTTTTTGGGAGCCCCCAAATACGCAGTATTTT.

To note about this clone: One end of the junction fails to match germline, which may point to a read error. The CDR3: CASSLTSGRYNEQFF. CDR3 DNA sequence: TGTGCCAGCAGCCTAACTAGCGGGAGATACAATGAGCAGTTCTTC. The V gene is TRBV7-3, the J gene TRBJ2-1, with 11 bases lining up with TRBD2. Germline V gene lookup returns CDR1 SGHTA and CDR2 FQGTGA. CDR3 length equals 15 residues. The full variable domain, completed using reference TRBV7-3 and TRBJ2-1, is GAGVSQTPSNKVTEKGKYVELRCDPISGHTALYWYRQSLGQGPEFLIYFQGTGAADDSGLPNDRFFAVRPEGSVSTLKIQRTERGDSAVYLCASSLTSGRYNEQFFGPGTRLTVL.

This clone appeared once. The rearrangement uses TRBV5-1 and TRBJ2-7; a possible D gene is TRBD1 (5 bases). This CDR3 has 13 residues. Germline V CDR1 and CDR2: SGHRS, YFSETQ. V shed 2 bases and J shed 2 bases, with 8 bases lying between them. The CDR3 reads CASSFGQAYEQYF. The CDR3 DNA sequence: TGCGCCAGCAGCTTTGGACAAGCCTACGAGCAGTACTTC.

This rearrangement joins TRBV29-1 to TRBJ1-2; D may be TRBD1 (5 bases). Per germline, CDR1 SQVTM and CDR2 ANQGSEA. V was clipped by 4 bases and J by 0 bases, with 12 bases between them. The CDR3 sequence is 14 residues long. The DNA of the CDR3 is TGCAGCGTTGTAGGGGCAGGAGCTAACTATGGCTACACCTTC. Protein sequence: CSVVGAGANYGYTF.